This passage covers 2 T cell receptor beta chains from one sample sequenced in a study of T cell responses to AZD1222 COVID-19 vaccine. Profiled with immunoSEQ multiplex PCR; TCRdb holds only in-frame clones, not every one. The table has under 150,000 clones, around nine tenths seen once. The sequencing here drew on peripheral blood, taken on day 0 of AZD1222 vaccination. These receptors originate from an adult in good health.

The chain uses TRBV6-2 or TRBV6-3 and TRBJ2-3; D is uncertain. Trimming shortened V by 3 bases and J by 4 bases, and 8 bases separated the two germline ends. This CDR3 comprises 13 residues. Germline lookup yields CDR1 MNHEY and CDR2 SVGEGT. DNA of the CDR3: TGTGCCAGCAGTTATAGGGTCCCAGATACGCAGTATTTT. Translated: CASSYRVPDTQYF.

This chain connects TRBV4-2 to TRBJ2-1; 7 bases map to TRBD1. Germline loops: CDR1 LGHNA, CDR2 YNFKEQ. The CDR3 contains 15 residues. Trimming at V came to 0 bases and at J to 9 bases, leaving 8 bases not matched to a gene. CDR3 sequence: CASSQDGDRLSEQFF. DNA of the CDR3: TGTGCCAGCAGCCAAGATGGGGACAGACTTAGTGAGCAGTTCTTC.